A selection of T cell receptor beta chains follows, all from one sample in a study of early T cells in non-severe SARS-CoV-2 infection. TCRdb analysed the 5' RACE reads with MiXCR anew, one entry per CDR3 protein. Here the sample spans some 89,000 distinct CDR3 sequences, 11% being singletons. The sequencing here drew on whole blood, taken at baseline. The receptors shown here come from an adult who was a healthcare worker with PCR-confirmed SARS-CoV-2 infection or an uninfected control (not recorded which). The CDR3 runs from the conserved cysteine through the conserved F or W. Part of the rows lack a size; the others show once, few, many or a class for expanded clones.

>TRBV7-2|many
CASSPHTIISSGANVLTF
>TRBV6-6|many
CASSRTSETQYF
>TRBV18|.
CASSPGRGSGNTIYF
>TRBV25-1|few
CASSEQDYNEQFF
>TRBV27|few
CASSQRLTGSGTEAFF
>TRBV3-1|many
CASSQGIDPEAFF
>TRBV7-2|many
CASSLVEGAPGGAFF
>TRBV6-5|.
CASSWDRNTGELFF
>TRBV20-1|many
CSARERLGVAEEPQYF
>TRBV14|few
CASSQGLGNSYEQYF
>TRBV4-2|.
CASSLLRTVRSNTGELFF
>TRBV7-9|many
CASSLARRGDAEAFF
>TRBV11-1|.
CASSLRGNHAEQYF
>TRBV18|few
CASSPRMNGELFF
>TRBV5-4|few
CASRRDRGRDTGELFF
>TRBV12-3/TRBV12-4|.
CASSSGQGDYEQYF
>TRBV7-9|few
CASSLSGTEQYF
>TRBV5-1|.
CASAPSRGNSMNTEAFF
>TRBV6-5|.
CASGPGLANTDSYNEQFF
>TRBV2|.
CASSVDYGYTF
>TRBV20-1|.
CSAIPTPGLAGGGSYNEQFF
>TRBV7-3|few
CASSPRGGEASEAFF
>TRBV4-1|few
CASSLINSNQPQHF
>TRBV11-2|few
CASSGEKATNEKLFF
>TRBV7-9|many
CASSLTGNFGTDTQYF
>TRBV27|.
CASNDPNNEQFF
>TRBV10-3|few
CAISSSTSGNTDTQYF
>TRBV10-3|many
CAISEGRGANEQFF
>TRBV7-9|.
CASSLEGSEKLFF
>TRBV11-2|.
CASSPTGGASRNYGYTF
>TRBV2|few
CASRNGPQGSYGYTF
>TRBV28|many
CASRGGPSPYEQYF
>TRBV11-2|many
CASSHGVAYEQYF
>TRBV28|.
CASSWTGANVLTF
>TRBV20-1|many
CSARDGANYGYTF
>TRBV2|many
CASSRQGNEQFF
>TRBV7-9|.
CASSPILAGRLEQYF
>TRBV3-1|few
CASSSANQPQHF
>TRBV5-4|many
CASSFGTDLNYGYTF
>TRBV7-2|few
CASSLDLGLAGYEQYF
>TRBV3-1|.
CASSQDLNGEQYF